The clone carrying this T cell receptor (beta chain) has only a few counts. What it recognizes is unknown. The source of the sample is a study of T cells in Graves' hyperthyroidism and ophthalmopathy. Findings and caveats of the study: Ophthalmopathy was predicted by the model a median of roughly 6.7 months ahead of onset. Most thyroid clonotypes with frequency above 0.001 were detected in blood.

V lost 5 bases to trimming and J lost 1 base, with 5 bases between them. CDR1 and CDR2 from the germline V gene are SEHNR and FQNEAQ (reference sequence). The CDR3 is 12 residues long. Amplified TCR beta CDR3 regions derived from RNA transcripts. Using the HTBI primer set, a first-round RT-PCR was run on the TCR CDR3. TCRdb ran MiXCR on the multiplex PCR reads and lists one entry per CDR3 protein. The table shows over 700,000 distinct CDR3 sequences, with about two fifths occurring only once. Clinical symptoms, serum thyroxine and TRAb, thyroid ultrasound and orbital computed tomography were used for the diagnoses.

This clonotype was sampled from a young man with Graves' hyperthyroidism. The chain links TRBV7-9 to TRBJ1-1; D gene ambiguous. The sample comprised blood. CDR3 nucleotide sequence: TGTGCCAGCAGCCAGTCGAACACTGAAGCTTTCTTT. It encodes CASSQSNTEAFF.